The source of this TCR beta chain is a study of naive and memory T cell subsets. The ends lost 1 base at V and 6 bases at J; junction bases unmatched: 7. The CDR3 has 15 amino acids. The germline V gene has CDR1 DFQATT and CDR2 SNEGSKA (reference sequence). Amplification of ligated cDNA took four PCR rounds with SP2 and nested alpha and beta constant primers. TCRdb analysed the 5' RACE reads with MiXCR anew, one entry per CDR3 protein. The sample holds about 57,000 distinct CDR3 sequences, about 7.1% seen once. An oligonucleotide containing a UMI was ligated to the 3' end of TCR cDNA. This sequence joins TRBV20-1 and TRBJ1-2, with 11 bases fitting TRBD1. This TCR came from a female donor in good health. Written as DNA, the CDR3 is TGCAGTGCTAGAGGGGGGGGACAGGGGGAGGATGGCTACACCTTC. Amino acid sequence: CSARGGGQGEDGYTF.